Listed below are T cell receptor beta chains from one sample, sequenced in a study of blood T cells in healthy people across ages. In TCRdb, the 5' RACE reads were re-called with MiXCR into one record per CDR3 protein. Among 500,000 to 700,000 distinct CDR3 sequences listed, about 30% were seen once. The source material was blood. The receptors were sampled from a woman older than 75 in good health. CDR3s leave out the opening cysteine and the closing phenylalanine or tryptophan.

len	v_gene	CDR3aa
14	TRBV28	ASSPDREPNNSPLH
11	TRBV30	AWDRRSADTQY
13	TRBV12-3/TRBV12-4	ASSFRTSGVNEQF
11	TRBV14	ASSLISTGELF
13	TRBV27	ASSLSRGRADTQY
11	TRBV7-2	ASSSPPQYEQY
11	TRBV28	ASSWGGIYGYT
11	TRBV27	ASRGPGFYEQY
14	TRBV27	ASSTPGSLQLYEQY
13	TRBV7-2	ASSLLGDSNYGYT
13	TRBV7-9	ASSRRDQRYNEQF
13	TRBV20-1	SAKIQRGGPDTQY
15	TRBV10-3	AVSKSPGVADNYGYT
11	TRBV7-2	ASSQLGPYEQY
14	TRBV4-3	ASSQGGAGAIYEQY
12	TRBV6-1	ASRPGQTNQPQH
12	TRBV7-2	ASSLAPEGAGYT
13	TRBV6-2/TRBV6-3	ASRSLRTGTYEQY